This T cell receptor (beta chain) was found in a study of cytomegalovirus exposure and HLA in healthy donors. CDR3 length equals 14 residues. Germline lookup yields CDR1 SGHAT and CDR2 FQNNGV. Trimming stripped 1 base from V and 2 bases from J, with 9 bases between. Study-level findings and limits: Across donors, presence/absence analyses took sequencing depth to be roughly uniform. The authors confirmed in vitro that a few CMV-associated chains were specific for CMV antigens.

Primers: 60 Vbeta forward and 13 Jbeta reverse. Clones were sequenced by immunoSEQ multiplex PCR, and TCRdb holds only the in-frame ones, with some missing. The sample consists of about 150,000 clones, approximately 81% of them appearing once. Of note for this clone: The antigen remains unidentified.

The source material was PBMCs. This rearrangement joins TRBV11-2 to TRBJ2-7; D is possibly TRBD2 (6 bases). The receptor was derived from a woman aged 18-29 years in good health and CMV-seronegative. CDR3: CASSLVPGAYEQYF. CDR3 nucleotide sequence: TGTGCCAGCAGCTTAGTTCCGGGGGCCTACGAGCAGTACTTC.